The T cell receptor beta chain under discussion was sequenced for a study of OX40 agonist ivuxolimab in advanced cancers. Trimming took 0 bases from V and 4 from J; bases not matched to a gene: 9. Germline CDR1 and CDR2: GTSNPN and SVGIG (reference sequence). The CDR3 totals 16 residues. Peripheral blood came from all dose cohorts at three timepoints. The study, taken as a whole, reports: Expansion of clones was among the lowest in partial responders at 0.1-3.0 mg/kg. Clones of CD4+ and CD8+ blood T cells grew by week 6 at doses of 0.1 to 3.0 mg/kg.

TCRdb keeps only in-frame clones here, not all; method: immunoSEQ multiplex PCR. The table records tens of thousands of clones, roughly 80% of them present only once. As for this clone: Its antigen is unknown.

The receptor was isolated from an adult with an advanced solid tumor such as melanoma, head and neck, liver or kidney cancer. The chain carries TRBV30 and TRBJ2-1; 7 nucleotides agree with TRBD1. Source: CD4+ or CD8+ T cells sorted from blood, taken in a trial of the OX40 agonist ivuxolimab. CDR3 nucleotide sequence: TGTGCCTGGAGTGTGAGGGGACAGAGCTCTTACAATGAGCAGTTCTTC. This encodes CAWSVRGQSSYNEQFF.